This TCR beta chain was recorded in a study of blood T cell repertoires in COVID-19. Study information: Samples representing acute and convalescent COVID-19 were sourced from the United States, Italy and Spain. The cDNA or gDNA used as material had been derived from T cells, B-cell-depleted T cells, or PBMCs.

Profiled with immunoSEQ multiplex PCR; TCRdb holds only in-frame clones, not every one. The sample has about 180,000 clones, approximately 80% seen once. Participants came from roughly 25 US areas, aged roughly 18 to 89 years. Germline CDR1 MNHEY, CDR2 SMNVEV (reference sequence). J gave up 0 bases and V 4 bases, and 4 bases lay outside the gene matches. The CDR3 spans 17 residues. The clonotype comes from a man in his sixties who had been exposed to COVID-19. This sequence joins TRBV27 and TRBJ1-6; 9 bases line up with TRBD1. The source material was PBMCs or T cells enriched from blood (not recorded which). The CDR3 DNA is TGTGCCAGCAGTTGGGGACAGGGCAGCTCCTATAATTCACCCCTCCACTTT. Protein product: CASSWGQGSSYNSPLHF.